The source of this TCR beta chain is a study of T cell responses to AZD1222 COVID-19 vaccine. Notes on the study in general: Spike as a whole was targeted by vaccine-associated CD4 TCRs, dominant at 160-218 and 743-854. Vaccination with two AZD1222 doses was followed by a rise in Spike-specific TCR breadth and depth.

This CDR3 has 16 amino acids. V was clipped by 3 bases and J by 3 bases, with 12 bases between them. Germline-derived CDR1 and CDR2 are KGHSH and LQKENI. Libraries were prepared by immunoSEQ multiplex PCR; TCRdb keeps only in-frame clonotypes and omits some of them. The table records about 150,000 clones, 75% to 85% of them present only once. With regard to this clone: Its antigen is not identified.

Source: peripheral blood, taken on day 0 of MenACWY control vaccination. The sequence was obtained from an adult in good health. J is TRBJ1-6 and V is TRBV18; TRBD1 might be the D (6 bases). CDR3 in DNA: TGTGCCAGCTCACCGCACCCGGGACACTATAATTCACCCCTCCACTTT. Protein product: CASSPHPGHYNSPLHF.